This passage covers 29 T cell receptor beta chains from one sample sequenced in a study of post-analysis software for immune sequencing data. Study results and limitations: TRBV segments more frequent in patients than in controls numbered several and included TRBV5-6, TRBV5-1 and TRBV20-1.

TCR beta cDNA libraries included unique molecular identifiers. TCRdb reanalysed the PCR reads using MiXCR and keeps one entry per CDR3 protein. The table includes more than 350,000 distinct CDR3 sequences, 39% detected once. These TCRs' antigens remain unknown. Specimen: blood. These receptors were collected from a girl under 10 years old with multiple sclerosis.

V usage is TRBV5-1 and J usage is TRBJ1-2; 9 bases map to TRBD1. This CDR3 region has 14 residues. CDR1 is SGHRS and CDR2 is YFSETQ in the germline V gene. The J segment lost 8 bases and the V segment lost 4 bases, leaving 9 bases of the junction unmatched. CDR3 region: CASSSRDRVRGYTF. As DNA, the CDR3 is TGCGCCAGCAGCAGCCGGGACAGGGTGCGAGGCTACACCTTC.

The chain is built from TRBV28 and TRBJ2-7, with 8 bases aligning to TRBD1. Losses at the gene ends were 6 bases for V and 1 base for J; bases not matched to a gene: 8. The germline V gene encodes CDR1 MDHEN and CDR2 SYDVKM. This CDR3 spans 15 amino acids. For the CDR3, the DNA is TGTGCCAGCAGCCCGGCCACAGGGGGTTCCTACGAGCAGTACTTC. Translating gives CASSPATGGSYEQYF. The complete variable domain, with remaining parts taken from reference TRBV28 and TRBJ2-7, reads DVKVTQSSRYLVKRTGEKVFLECVQDMDHENMFWYRQDPGLGLRLIYFSYDVKMKEKGDIPEGYSVSREKKERFSLILESASTNQTSMYLCASSPATGGSYEQYFGPGTRLTVT.

The rearrangement links TRBV12-3 or TRBV12-4 to TRBJ1-1; D perhaps matches TRBD1 (6 bases). The CDR3 has 13 residues. Between the trimmed V and J ends, which lost 6 bases and 1 base, there was a span of 9 bases. CDR3 bases: TGTGCCAGCAGACACAGGGAGAACACTGAAGCTTTCTTT. Translating it yields CASRHRENTEAFF.

V gene TRBV12-3 or TRBV12-4 combines with J gene TRBJ2-7; TRBD2 agrees at 12 bases. The ends lost 4 bases at V and 7 bases at J; junction bases unmatched: 5. CDR3 size: 14 residues. The CDR3 protein is CASSSTGLAGEQYF. Here the CDR3 DNA reads TGTGCCAGCAGTTCAACGGGACTAGCGGGTGAGCAGTACTTC.

The V call is TRBV15, the J call TRBJ2-3; TRBD2 aligns across 13 bases. The V segment lost 5 bases and the J segment 5 bases; nucleotides outside the gene matches: 4. CDR1 is LNHNV, CDR2 YYDKDF, per germline (reference sequence). CDR3 length equals 15 residues. Here the CDR3 reads CATSLGLAGLDTQYF. DNA for the CDR3: TGTGCCACCAGCCTGGGACTAGCGGGGTTAGATACGCAGTATTTT.

The chain recombines TRBV24-1 with TRBJ1-4, with 8 bases that match TRBD1. From germline, CDR1 is KGHDR and CDR2 SFDVKD. V lost 2 bases to trimming and J lost 8 bases; unmatched junction nucleotides: 9. The CDR3 consists of 16 residues. CDR3 nucleotide sequence: TGTGCCACCAGTGATTCCGGACAGGGATATACAGAAAAACTGTTTTTT. Translated: CATSDSGQGYTEKLFF.

The chain joins TRBV7-9 to TRBJ2-3, with 10 bases fitting TRBD1. V was pared by 9 bases and J by 4 bases, with 10 bases of the junction left unmatched. CDR1 is SEHNR and CDR2 is FQNEAQ in the germline V gene (reference sequence). The CDR3 has 15 amino acids. This CDR3 reads CASTRDRGLADTQYF. The DNA for the CDR3 is TGTGCCAGTACCCGGGACAGGGGCCTCGCAGATACGCAGTATTTT.

This clonotype was seen more than once but under ten times. V is TRBV29-1 and J is TRBJ2-5; perhaps D is TRBD1 or TRBD2 (5 bases each). This CDR3 is built from 13 residues. The germline CDR1 and CDR2 sequences are SQVTM and ANQGSEA. The ends were cut back, 4 bases at V and 3 bases at J, with 12 bases in the middle. The CDR3 here is CSVGGVVKETQYF. The DNA for the CDR3 is TGCAGCGTTGGAGGGGTAGTTAAAGAGACCCAGTACTTC.

The chain employs TRBV12-3 or TRBV12-4 and TRBJ1-4; no definite D call. The CDR3 runs 14 residues. Trimming stripped 2 bases from V and 8 bases from J, with 12 bases between. The CDR3 DNA reads as TGTGCCAGCAGTTTATCGGGGAACCGGGAAAAACTGTTTTTT. This translates into CASSLSGNREKLFF.

The CDR3 protein is CASSLAQINSPLHF. CDR3 nucleotides: TGCGCCAGCAGCTTGGCCCAAATTAATTCACCCCTCCACTTT. This chain joins TRBV5-1 and TRBJ1-6; D is undetermined. The CDR3 consists of 14 residues. V was trimmed by 0 bases and J by 6 bases, leaving 7 bases between them. Germline values: CDR1 SGHRS, CDR2 YFSETQ. The full variable domain, its missing parts supplied by reference TRBV5-1 and TRBJ1-6, is KAGVTQTPRYLIKTRGQQVTLSCSPISGHRSVSWYQQTPGQGLQFLFEYFSETQRNKGNFPGRFSGRQFSNSRSEMNVSTLELGDSALYLCASSLAQINSPLHFGNGTRLTVT.

The rearrangement links TRBV12-3 or TRBV12-4 to TRBJ2-7; 8 nucleotides agree with TRBD2. The J segment lost 6 bases and the V segment lost 4 bases, leaving 11 bases of the junction unmatched. This CDR3 region has 15 residues. CDR3 region: CASSSPGGVSSEQYF. The CDR3, as DNA: TGTGCCAGCAGTTCTCCGGGGGGGGTCTCGAGCGAGCAGTACTTC.

V is TRBV12-3 or TRBV12-4 and J is TRBJ2-3; 7 bases agree with TRBD1. The CDR3 is 14 residues long. The trim removed 5 bases at V and 3 bases at J, leaving 5 bases unmatched. The CDR3 bases are TGTGCCAGCAGTCGACAGGGCGAAACAGATACGCAGTATTTT. It encodes CASSRQGETDTQYF.

This clonotype was observed a handful of times. The V and J genes are TRBV29-1 and TRBJ1-2, with D tentatively TRBD1 (5 bases). This CDR3 contains 13 residues. CDR1 is SQVTM, CDR2 ANQGSEA, per germline. V was cut by 7 bases and J by 3 bases, with 15 bases left in between. The CDR3 loop reads CSAVSGRDYGYTF. The CDR3 DNA sequence: TGCAGCGCGGTGTCAGGGCGGGACTATGGCTACACCTTC.

The chain combines TRBV7-2 with TRBJ1-4; D is perhaps TRBD1 (5 bases). This CDR3 is built from 15 residues. Between the trimmed V and J ends, which lost 5 bases and 8 bases, there was a span of 18 bases. CDR1 is SGHTA, CDR2 FQGNSA, per germline. CDR3: CASSRTGTVAEKLFF. CDR3 DNA: TGTGCCAGCAGCCGCACTGGGACGGTAGCAGAAAAACTGTTTTTT.

V gene TRBV6-2 or TRBV6-3 combines with J gene TRBJ2-5; the D call may be TRBD1 or TRBD2 (5 bases each). This CDR3 spans 14 amino acids. Trimming cost V 10 bases and J 2 bases, with 17 bases left between them. Germline V gene lookup returns CDR1 MNHEY and CDR2 SVGEGT. The CDR3 bases are TGTGCCATAACTGAGGGACGGAAGCAAGAGACCCAGTACTTC. This sequence encodes CAITEGRKQETQYF.

This clonotype came up many times. This chain links TRBV20-1 with TRBJ2-7; possible D gene TRBD1, 6 bases. CDR1 and CDR2 (germline): DFQATT, SNEGSKA (reference sequence). Trimming pared 4 bases from V and 0 bases from J, leaving 22 bases between. The CDR3 is 17 residues long. CDR3 residues: CSAKGIVATGPSYEQYF. CDR3 DNA: TGCAGTGCTAAAGGTATCGTTGCGACAGGACCCTCCTACGAGCAGTACTTC.

This clonotype was detected a few times. The gene calls are TRBV20-1 and TRBJ1-6; TRBD1 matches at 8 bases. This CDR3 is 19 amino acids long. Germline values: CDR1 DFQATT, CDR2 SNEGSKA (reference sequence). Trimming cost V 0 bases and J 4 bases; bases outside gene matches: 14. CDR3 sequence reads: CSAREGHRKTGVYNSPLHF. In DNA, the CDR3 is TGCAGTGCTAGAGAGGGACATCGCAAGACAGGGGTTTATAATTCACCCCTCCACTTT.

The V gene is TRBV29-1, the J gene TRBJ1-1, with no clear D. The CDR3 loop spans 13 amino acids. Deletions cut 4 bases from V and 0 bases from J, with 9 bases between. CDR1 and CDR2 (germline): SQVTM, ANQGSEA. The CDR3 loop reads CSVVPSMNTEAFF. CDR3 nucleotides: TGCAGCGTTGTTCCTAGCATGAACACTGAAGCTTTCTTT.

The chain joins TRBV4-2 to TRBJ1-2, with TRBD1 as a possible D gene (5 bases). V lost 4 bases, J lost 3 bases, and 15 bases lay in between. Germline CDR1 is LGHNA and CDR2 is YNFKEQ. The CDR3 totals 15 residues. The CDR3 protein is CASSPEGRLYYGYTF. For the CDR3, the DNA is TGTGCCAGCAGCCCAGAGGGACGGCTTTACTATGGCTACACCTTC.

This chain connects TRBV3-1 to TRBJ2-1, with 10 bases aligning to TRBD2. The V and J ends lost 0 bases and 10 bases, in that order; junction bases with no gene match: 9. The germline V gene encodes CDR1 LGHDT and CDR2 YNNKEL (reference sequence). CDR3 length: 16 residues. The CDR3 is CASSQDYQRGGQEQFF. CDR3 sequence (DNA): TGTGCCAGCAGCCAAGATTATCAGCGGGGGGGCCAGGAGCAGTTCTTC.

The chain carries TRBV28 and TRBJ2-7, with a tentative D call TRBD1 (6 bases). The germline V gene encodes CDR1 MDHEN and CDR2 SYDVKM. V was trimmed by 5 bases and J by 3 bases, leaving 20 bases between them. The CDR3 totals 16 residues. CDR3 in amino acids: CASSLTRDTRLYEQYF. The CDR3 nucleotides are TGTGCCAGCAGTCTCACCCGGGACACGCGCCTCTACGAGCAGTACTTC.

The chain uses TRBV12-3 or TRBV12-4 and TRBJ2-1; the D gene is possibly TRBD1 (5 bases). Trimming took 3 bases from V and 2 from J, leaving 11 bases between them. CDR3 size: 15 residues. As DNA, the CDR3 is TGTGCCAGCAGTTTTGGGGCTGGAACCTACAATGAGCAGTTCTTC. This gives the protein CASSFGAGTYNEQFF.

In its sample, this clonotype was seen a few times. The chain links TRBV6-5 to TRBJ1-2; D might be TRBD1 (5 bases). The ends were cut back, 4 bases at V and 8 bases at J, with 11 bases in the middle. The CDR3 sequence is 12 residues long. Germline V CDR1 and CDR2: MNHEY, SVGAGI. CDR3 protein: CASSSRASGYTF. The CDR3 DNA is TGTGCCAGCAGTTCCAGGGCAAGCGGCTACACCTTC.

V usage is TRBV6-1 and J usage is TRBJ2-3; TRBD2 matches 12 bases. This CDR3 contains 14 residues. After removal of 7 bases from V and 6 bases from J, the junction contained 5 bases not matched to a gene. CDR1 and CDR2 from the germline V gene are MNHNS and SASEGT. CDR3 protein: CASIRTSGADTQYF. CDR3 coding DNA: TGTGCCAGCATTCGGACTAGCGGGGCGGATACGCAGTATTTT.

This clonotype showed up just a few times. The V and J genes are TRBV7-6 and TRBJ2-7; D not resolved. The J call is in doubt because the DNA end fits TRBJ2-5 better. The CDR3 has 13 residues. Germline V gene sequence: CDR1 SGHVS, CDR2 FNYEAQ. The CDR3 reads CASSLTRQKTQYF. The CDR3 DNA sequence: TGTGCCAGCAGCTTGACACGTCAGAAGACCCAGTACTTC.

The chain combines TRBV3-1 with TRBJ2-5; 8 bases line up with TRBD2. From germline, CDR1 is LGHDT and CDR2 YNNKEL (reference sequence). The CDR3 runs 21 residues. With 3 bases clipped from V and 5 bases from J, the junction kept 26 bases outside the gene matches. The CDR3 DNA reads as TGTGCCAGCAGCCATCGGACCCTGGGCGGGAGGCCGAACTCTCAACGTGAGACCCAGTACTTC. Its protein product is CASSHRTLGGRPNSQRETQYF.

This chain links TRBV2 with TRBJ2-1; TRBD1 agrees at 8 bases. V lost 4 bases, J lost 3 bases, and 2 bases stayed unmatched. The CDR3 covers 14 residues. Per the germline V gene, CDR1 is SNHLY and CDR2 is FYNNEI. The CDR3 DNA follows: TGTGCCAGCAGTGGGACAGGGCGCTACAATGAGCAGTTCTTC. This gives the protein CASSGTGRYNEQFF.

The chain couples TRBV28 to TRBJ1-6, with 11 bases aligning to TRBD1. This CDR3 spans 17 amino acids. V gave up 2 bases and J gave up 11 bases; unmatched junction bases: 11. From germline, CDR1 is MDHEN and CDR2 SYDVKM. CDR3 DNA sequence: TGTGCCAGCAGTTTAAGATTGACCGGGACAGGGGGAACACCCCTCCACTTT. This sequence encodes CASSLRLTGTGGTPLHF.

This clonotype was observed a handful of times. The V gene is TRBV6-2 or TRBV6-3, the J gene TRBJ1-1; TRBD1 is a possible D gene (6 bases). Germline V gene sequence: CDR1 MNHEY, CDR2 SVGEGT. Trimming shortened V by 7 bases and J by 2 bases, and 11 bases separated the two germline ends. This CDR3 is built from 13 residues. The DNA for the CDR3 is TGTGCCAGCAAGGACAGCGCTAACACTGAAGCTTTCTTT. This gives the protein CASKDSANTEAFF.